This T cell receptor (beta chain) appears in the sequencing data of a study of shared clonotypes between healthy human individuals. Assay: immunoSEQ multiplex PCR; the TCRdb copy retains only in-frame clones and omits some. This table has roughly 2 million clones, around 96% appearing once. V was clipped by 0 bases and J by 9 bases; unmatched bases: 8. This CDR3 contains 16 residues. Germline loops: CDR1 LNHNV, CDR2 YYDKDF (reference sequence). Selected positively for CCR7 and CD45RO-negative, naive CD8 cells excluded terminally differentiated effector memory CD45RA+ cells. The chain recombines TRBV15 with TRBJ2-1; 10 nucleotides align to TRBD2. Sequenced sample: naive CD8+ T cells sorted from blood. The sequence was collected from a young man in good health. The CDR3 sequence is CATSRDRLAGEIEQFF. The CDR3, as DNA: TGTGCCACCAGCAGAGATCGGCTAGCGGGAGAGATTGAGCAGTTCTTC.